This entry lists 6 T cell receptor beta chains sequenced from one sample in a study of STAT3 mutations in large granular lymphocyte leukemia. The repertoire was sequenced with immunoSEQ multiplex PCR; TCRdb's copy has only in-frame clones and lacks some. The profile shows under 25,000 clones, 92% of them singletons. Findings and caveats of the study: Every T-LGLL patient had at least one immunodominant TCRbeta clonotype.

For these receptors, no antigen is known. The sequencing sample was made of peripheral blood mononuclear cells. The receptor source for this set is a man between 60 and 75 years old with T-cell large granular lymphocyte leukemia. Some clones in this sample may be carry-over from other donors' samples.

CDR3 nucleotide sequence: TGTGCCAGCAGCTTAACACGGGACAGTTCGTACACTGAAGCTTTCTTT. Its protein product is CASSLTRDSSYTEAFF. V and J are TRBV7-3 and TRBJ1-1; 7 bases match TRBD1. The CDR3 loop spans 16 amino acids. Germline loops: CDR1 SGHTA, CDR2 FQGTGA. J gave up 3 bases and V 0 bases, and 7 bases lay outside the gene matches.

This sequence joins TRBV18 and TRBJ2-7; 8 bases agree with TRBD1. V was pared by 5 bases and J by 4 bases, with 4 bases of the junction left unmatched. This CDR3 is built from 13 residues. Per the germline V gene, CDR1 is KGHSH and CDR2 is LQKENI. This CDR3 is CASSETGVYEQYF. The CDR3 nucleotides read TGTGCCAGCTCAGAGACAGGGGTTTACGAGCAGTACTTC.

J is TRBJ2-3 and V is TRBV5-4; TRBD2 matches 8 bases. The J segment lost 5 bases and the V segment lost 1 base, leaving 9 bases of the junction unmatched. Germline V CDR1 and CDR2: SGHNT, YYREEE (reference sequence). CDR3 size: 16 residues. The CDR3 DNA sequence: TGTGCCAGCAGCTTGTCGGGCGGGAGGCGGGGAGATACGCAGTATTTT. Translated: CASSLSGGRRGDTQYF.

This clone was seen just once. V is TRBV5-1 and J is TRBJ1-5; D might be TRBD1 (6 bases). The CDR3 length is 15 residues. Trimming removed 4 bases from V and 1 base from J, with 12 bases in between. Germline V gene lookup returns CDR1 SGHRS and CDR2 YFSETQ. Here the CDR3 DNA reads TGCGCCAGCAGCCCCGGAGGGGGAAGCAATCAGCCCCAGCATTTT. Translated, it gives CASSPGGGSNQPQHF.

The chain carries TRBV30 and TRBJ1-4; 7 bases align to TRBD1. Trimming cost V 2 bases and J 3 bases; bases outside gene matches: 9. The germline CDR1 and CDR2 sequences are GTSNPN and SVGIG (reference sequence). The CDR3 has 16 amino acids. The DNA of the CDR3 is TGTGCCTGGAGTCCCCTCCAGGGGGGATCTAATGAAAAACTGTTTTTT. Amino acid sequence: CAWSPLQGGSNEKLFF.

The V call is TRBV10-2, the J call TRBJ1-1; D possibly corresponds to TRBD1 (6 bases). V shed 8 bases and J shed 3 bases, with 13 bases lying between them. This CDR3 is built from 13 residues. Germline assignment: CDR1 WSHSY and CDR2 SAAADI. The chain's CDR3 is CASGKGGYTEAFF. Here the CDR3 DNA reads TGCGCCAGCGGAAAAGGGGGGTACACTGAAGCTTTCTTT.